These 21 T cell receptor beta chains originate from one sample sequenced in a study of T cell responses to AZD1222 COVID-19 vaccine. Here immunoSEQ multiplex PCR was the method, and the copy in TCRdb shows in-frame clones only, minus some. The sample includes about 120,000 clones, around 85% of them seen just once. Sequencing used peripheral blood, obtained on day 0 of AZD1222 vaccination. Receptors were obtained from an adult in good health.

The chain combines TRBV7-9 with TRBJ1-6; the D is unclear. The CDR3 runs to 14 residues. CDR1 is SEHNR and CDR2 is FQNEAQ in the germline V gene (reference sequence). Trimming pared 0 bases from V and 10 bases from J, leaving 10 bases between. CDR3 amino acids: CASSLAVLQSPLHF. As DNA, the CDR3 is TGTGCCAGCAGCTTAGCGGTGCTACAGTCACCCCTCCACTTT.

This clone appeared a single time. J is TRBJ2-5 and V is TRBV4-2; 15 bases map to TRBD2. Germline V gene data show CDR1 as LGHNA and CDR2 as YNFKEQ. V shed 4 bases and J 2 bases; nucleotides not matched to a gene: 8. The CDR3 totals 18 residues. The CDR3 region has the DNA TGTGCCAGCAGCCCTGAGGGACTAGCGGGGGGCACACAAGAGACCCAGTACTTC. It codes for CASSPEGLAGGTQETQYF.

This rearrangement joins TRBV19 to TRBJ1-2; 7 nucleotides line up with TRBD1. V dropped 8 bases and J dropped 7; count of bases not matched to a gene: 19. This CDR3 comprises 16 residues. The germline gives CDR1 LNHDA, CDR2 SQIVND (reference sequence). The CDR3 nucleotides are TGTGCCAGTTATAATTTAAACCCGGGACAGCCGGCTGGCTACACCTTC. Amino acids: CASYNLNPGQPAGYTF.

This clone was seen a single time. This rearrangement joins TRBV20-1 to TRBJ2-3, with D uncertain. V gave up 3 bases and J gave up 1 base, with 14 bases separating them. This CDR3 is built from 15 residues. Germline-derived CDR1 and CDR2 are DFQATT and SNEGSKA (reference sequence). In nucleotides, the CDR3 is TGCAGTGCTAGTCTTCGTGTCTCGGGCACAGATACGCAGTATTTT. This codes for CSASLRVSGTDTQYF.

The chain links TRBV3-1 (or the pseudogene TRBV3-2) to TRBJ1-5; unclear D gene. The CDR3 covers 14 residues. In germline, CDR1 is LGHDT, CDR2 YNNKEL (reference sequence). V was pared by 4 bases and J by 4 bases, with 11 bases between. CDR3 in amino acids: CASSPTGWNQPQHF. CDR3 sequence (DNA): TGTGCCAGCAGCCCTACGGGCTGGAATCAGCCCCAGCATTTT.

Only one count was recorded for this clone. The chain joins TRBV7-8 to TRBJ2-5; D possibly corresponds to TRBD1 (5 bases). V was shortened by 4 bases and J by 5 bases, with 14 bases between the two germline ends. The CDR3 runs to 14 residues. Germline values: CDR1 SGHVS, CDR2 FQNEAQ. DNA for the CDR3: TGTGCCAGCAGCTATTTGACAGTGGGGGAGACCCAGTACTTC. It codes for CASSYLTVGETQYF.

This sequence joins TRBV18 and TRBJ2-7; a possible D gene is TRBD1 (5 bases). This CDR3 is 16 amino acids long. V lost 0 bases and J 3 bases, leaving 15 bases between the germline ends. CDR1 KGHSH and CDR2 LQKENI come from the germline V gene. The CDR3 here is CASSPPSGKGIYEQYF. For the CDR3, the DNA is TGTGCCAGCTCACCACCGTCAGGGAAGGGGATCTACGAGCAGTACTTC.

The V call is TRBV9, the J call TRBJ1-5, with TRBD1 matching 9 bases. Trimming took 2 bases from V and 4 from J; bases not matched to a gene: 4. CDR1 and CDR2 (germline): SGDLS, YYNGEE. The length of the CDR3 is 15 residues. The CDR3 sequence is CASSVGTGTNQPQHF. CDR3 coding DNA: TGTGCCAGCAGCGTGGGGACAGGGACAAATCAGCCCCAGCATTTT.

This clone was found once. The chain employs TRBV6-5 and TRBJ1-2; no reliable D call. The CDR3 covers 13 residues. CDR1 MNHEY and CDR2 SVGAGI come from the germline V gene. With 10 bases removed from V and 2 bases from J, the gap between germline ends came to 14 bases. CDR3 protein: CAISSSRNYGYTF. The CDR3 bases are TGTGCCATCTCCTCCTCGAGAAACTATGGCTACACCTTC.

The V and J genes are TRBV6-2 or TRBV6-3 and TRBJ2-3, with TRBD1 matching 8 bases. The CDR3 totals 15 residues. After removal of 7 bases from V and 4 bases from J, the junction contained 10 bases not matched to a gene. The germline V gene encodes CDR1 MNHEY and CDR2 SVGEGT. The DNA of the CDR3 is TGTGCCAGCACCCCCGGACAGGGTTATGCAGATACGCAGTATTTT. Translating gives CASTPGQGYADTQYF.

The chain is built from TRBV5-1 and TRBJ2-7, with D maybe TRBD2 (6 bases). The CDR3 is 15 residues long. Trimming pared 4 bases from V and 3 bases from J, leaving 17 bases between. CDR1 and CDR2 (germline): SGHRS, YFSETQ. CDR3 residues: CASSLGTSGGYEQYF. CDR3 nucleotide sequence: TGCGCCAGCAGCCTAGGGACTTCCGGAGGCTACGAGCAGTACTTC.

The chain employs TRBV5-1 and TRBJ2-5, with TRBD2 identical over 9 bases. This CDR3 comprises 15 residues. The germline V gene encodes CDR1 SGHRS and CDR2 YFSETQ. After removal of 2 bases from V and 3 bases from J, the junction contained 5 bases not matched to a gene. CDR3 bases: TGCGCCAGCAGCTTAGTTAGCGGGGGAGAAGAGACCCAGTACTTC. Encoded protein: CASSLVSGGEETQYF.

V gene TRBV18 combines with J gene TRBJ1-4; D is unclear. V was trimmed by 0 bases and J by 8 bases, leaving 7 bases between them. CDR1 is KGHSH, CDR2 LQKENI, per germline. This CDR3 comprises 13 residues. The CDR3 DNA reads TGTGCCAGCTCACCACCGGAACGGGAAAAACTGTTTTTT. Translating it yields CASSPPEREKLFF. The whole variable domain, filled in from reference TRBV18 and TRBJ1-4, reads NAGVMQNPRHLVRRRGQEARLRCSPMKGHSHVYWYRQLPEEGLKFMVYLQKENIIDESGMPKERFSAEFPKEGPSILRIQQVVRGDSAAYFCASSPPEREKLFFGSGTQLSVL.

The chain is built from TRBV9 and TRBJ2-1; the match to TRBD1 covers 7 bases. CDR1 and CDR2 from the germline V gene are SGDLS and YYNGEE. The CDR3 is 16 residues long. Trimming at V came to 3 bases and at J to 4 bases, leaving 10 bases not matched to a gene. CDR3 sequence reads: CASSARSTGFYNEQFF. The CDR3 nucleotides read TGTGCCAGCAGCGCCCGATCGACAGGGTTTTACAATGAGCAGTTCTTC.

The chain combines TRBV10-3 with TRBJ2-5; 12 bases align to TRBD2. The CDR3 consists of 17 residues. Germline V gene sequence: CDR1 ENHRY, CDR2 SYGVKD. Trimming at V came to 3 bases and at J to 3 bases, leaving 8 bases not matched to a gene. CDR3 bases: TGTGCCATCAGTGACACTGGACTAGCGGGAAAAAAAGAGACCCAGTACTTC. Its translation: CAISDTGLAGKKETQYF.

The genes are TRBV5-5 and TRBJ1-4, with a tentative D call TRBD1 (5 bases). The CDR3 length is 14 residues. V dropped 4 bases and J dropped 6 bases, with 13 bases sitting between them. CDR1 SGHKS and CDR2 YYEKEE come from the germline V gene (reference sequence). CDR3 DNA sequence: TGTGCCAGCAGCCCCCCGGTGGGGGATGAAAAACTGTTTTTT. Protein product: CASSPPVGDEKLFF.

This sequence joins TRBV7-9 and TRBJ2-1, with a weak D call TRBD2 (7 bases). Germline V gene lookup returns CDR1 SEHNR and CDR2 FQNEAQ (reference sequence). V lost 5 bases and J lost 6, with 17 bases in between. This CDR3 has 15 residues. CDR3 sequence (DNA): TGTGCCAGCAGCCCGGTGGGGGCGGGAGCCAATGAGCAGTTCTTC. Translating it yields CASSPVGAGANEQFF.

The CDR3 is CASSQAGATYNSPLHF. The CDR3, as DNA: TGTGCCAGCAGCCAAGCAGGGGCCACATATAATTCACCCCTCCACTTT. The chain recombines TRBV4-2 with TRBJ1-6; tentatively, D is TRBD1 (6 bases). This CDR3 has 16 amino acids. Germline assignment: CDR1 LGHNA and CDR2 YNFKEQ. V was cut by 1 base and J by 4 bases, with 11 bases left in between.

The chain joins TRBV12-5 to TRBJ2-5; 10 nucleotides line up with TRBD1. With V trimmed by 4 bases and J by 5 bases, 7 bases remained unmatched. Germline loops: CDR1 LGHNT, CDR2 FRNRAP. The CDR3 totals 15 residues. The CDR3 DNA is TGTGCTAGTGGTTCCGGACAGGGGGACCGGGAGACCCAGTACTTC. Its protein is CASGSGQGDRETQYF.

The V and J genes are TRBV7-8 and TRBJ2-7; 13 positions agree with TRBD2. The length of the CDR3 is 16 residues. V trimming: 2 bases; J trimming: 7 bases; junction bases outside the gene matches: 8. Germline V gene data show CDR1 as SGHVS and CDR2 as FQNEAQ. The CDR3 here is CASSLRWGTSGMEQYF. DNA of the CDR3: TGTGCCAGCAGCTTAAGGTGGGGGACTAGCGGGATGGAGCAGTACTTC.

The rearrangement uses TRBV19 and TRBJ2-7, with 8 bases that match TRBD2. The J segment lost 4 bases and the V segment lost 9 bases, leaving 5 bases of the junction unmatched. Germline CDR1 LNHDA, CDR2 SQIVND (reference sequence). The CDR3 has 12 residues. For the CDR3, the DNA is TGTGCCAGCACGAGCGGGAGTTACGAGCAGTACTTC. It translates to CASTSGSYEQYF.